This T cell receptor beta chain was sequenced in a study of blood T cell repertoires in COVID-19. Overall study context: COVID-19 samples, acute and convalescent, were from the United States, Italy and Spain.

TCRdb keeps only in-frame clones here, not all; method: immunoSEQ multiplex PCR. The sample holds roughly 80,000 clones, 80% to 90% seen once. The receptor's source is a woman in her fifties or sixties with acute or convalescent COVID-19. Material: peripheral blood.

DNA of the CDR3: TGTGCCAGCAGCCCCCGACAGACAATCTACGAGCAGTACTTC. Encoded protein: CASSPRQTIYEQYF. The chain employs TRBV9 and TRBJ2-7, with D possibly being TRBD1 (5 bases). The germline V gene has CDR1 SGDLS and CDR2 YYNGEE. CDR3 size: 14 residues. The ends were cut back, 4 bases at V and 3 bases at J, with 14 bases in the middle.